This T cell receptor beta chain comes out of a study of beta chain features in type 1 diabetes. In the study overall: Age, gender and cell yields were similar between patients and healthy donors.

Isolated RNA was reverse transcribed in full, so expressed TCRB transcripts were sequenced. Profiling relied on immunoSEQ multiplex PCR, and the TCRdb table lists in-frame clones only, not all of them. The data contain hundreds of thousands of clones, about 11% of them seen just once; the ten biggest clones take up about 0.015%. This CDR3 has 20 residues. Looked up from germline, CDR1 is MDHEN and CDR2 is SYDVKM. V gave up 1 base and J gave up 4 bases; unmatched junction bases: 18. Study findings and constraints: Shorter TCRB CDR3s, moderately but significantly so, were found in Type 1 diabetes patients in all four CD4+ subsets.

Sorted CD4+ subsets: naive, central memory, regulatory, stem cell-like memory (CD45RO/CCR7/CD25/CD127/CD95/CD27 panel). On this clone: Antigen unknown.

The V gene is TRBV28, the J gene TRBJ2-3, with 9 positions matching TRBD2. The sequencing sample was made of naive CD4+ T cells from blood. The receptor comes from a woman aged 25 to 45 in good health. CDR3: CASSLLTSGGWGDTADTQYF. The CDR3 DNA is TGTGCCAGCAGTTTATTGACTAGCGGAGGGTGGGGCGACACCGCAGATACGCAGTATTTT.